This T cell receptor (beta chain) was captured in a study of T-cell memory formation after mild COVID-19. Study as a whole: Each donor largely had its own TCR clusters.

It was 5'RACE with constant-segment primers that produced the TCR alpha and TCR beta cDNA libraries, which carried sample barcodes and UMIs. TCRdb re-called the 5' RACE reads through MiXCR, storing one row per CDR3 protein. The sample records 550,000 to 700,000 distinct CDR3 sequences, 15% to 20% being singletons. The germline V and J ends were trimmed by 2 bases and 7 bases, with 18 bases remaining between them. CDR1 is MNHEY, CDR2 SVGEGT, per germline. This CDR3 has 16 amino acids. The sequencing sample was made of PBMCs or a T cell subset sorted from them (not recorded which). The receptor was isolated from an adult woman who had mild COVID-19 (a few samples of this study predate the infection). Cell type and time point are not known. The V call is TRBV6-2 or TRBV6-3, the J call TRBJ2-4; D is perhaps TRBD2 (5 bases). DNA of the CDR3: TGTGCCAGCAGTTACAGTCTATTTTTAGCGAGGAACATTCAGTACTTC. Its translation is CASSYSLFLARNIQYF.